Below, 31 T cell receptor beta chains from the same sample are listed, as sequenced in a study of shared clonotypes between healthy human individuals. Selected positively for CCR7 and CD45RO-negative, naive CD8 cells excluded terminally differentiated effector memory CD45RA+ cells. Here immunoSEQ multiplex PCR was the method, and the copy in TCRdb shows in-frame clones only, minus some. The data hold hundreds of thousands of clones, with just over 90% observed a single time. The source material was naive CD8+ T cells sorted from blood. The receptors here all came from a man aged 25 to 45 in good health.

J is TRBJ1-1 and V is TRBV7-8; maybe TRBD1 (6 bases). The V end lost 0 bases, the J end lost 3 bases, and 11 bases lay between the germline ends. Germline CDR1 SGHVS, CDR2 FQNEAQ. This CDR3 contains 15 residues. CDR3 in amino acids: CASSLAARGDTEAFF. The CDR3 DNA sequence: TGTGCCAGCAGCTTAGCAGCGAGGGGGGACACTGAAGCTTTCTTT.

The rearrangement uses TRBV6-5 and TRBJ2-7; no reliable D call. The germline CDR1 and CDR2 sequences are MNHEY and SVGAGI. The CDR3 length is 10 residues. Between the trimmed V and J ends, which lost 8 bases and 6 bases, there was a span of 8 bases. Here the CDR3 reads CASGSLEQYF. The CDR3 bases are TGTGCCAGCGGAAGTCTCGAGCAGTACTTC.

The V call is TRBV28, the J call TRBJ2-3, with D uncertain. CDR3 length: 15 residues. The V gene's germline CDR1 is MDHEN and CDR2 SYDVKM. The V end was cut by 2 bases, the J end by 0 bases, with 9 bases between. CDR3 bases: TGTGCCAGCAGTTTAGGTACCGTTAGCACAGATACGCAGTATTTT. It yields the protein CASSLGTVSTDTQYF.

As concerns this clone: Other DNA sequences in this sample translate to the same CDR3. The chain recombines TRBV5-1 with TRBJ2-1; 9 bases map to TRBD1. V lost 4 bases, J lost 7 bases, and 6 bases stayed unmatched. The length of the CDR3 is 14 residues. Germline CDR1 reads SGHRS; CDR2 reads YFSETQ. The CDR3 loop reads CASSLGTGRNEQFF. CDR3 DNA sequence: TGCGCCAGCAGCCTCGGGACAGGGCGGAATGAGCAGTTCTTC.

This clone is a singleton in its sample. This chain connects TRBV5-4 to TRBJ2-1, with no clear D. CDR1 and CDR2 from the germline V gene are SGHNT and YYREEE (reference sequence). The CDR3 length is 13 residues. V dropped 1 base and J dropped 5 bases, with 7 bases sitting between them. DNA of the CDR3: TGTGCCAGCAGCTTGCCACAGAACAATGAGCAGTTCTTC. Translating gives CASSLPQNNEQFF. The entire variable domain, with the rest obtained from reference TRBV5-4 and TRBJ2-1, is as follows: ETGVTQSPTHLIKTRGQQVTLRCSSQSGHNTVSWYQQALGQGPQFIFQYYREEENGRGNFPPRFSGLQFPNYSSELNVNALELDDSALYLCASSLPQNNEQFFGPGTRLTVL.

V gene TRBV11-2 combines with J gene TRBJ2-1; 9 bases fit TRBD2. Germline assignment: CDR1 SGHAT and CDR2 FQNNGV. This CDR3 spans 16 amino acids. V lost 3 bases and J lost 7; bases outside the gene matches: 10. As DNA, the CDR3 is TGTGCCAGCAGCTTTCTTGATAGCGGGAGTCGGAATGAGCAGTTCTTC. Translation gives CASSFLDSGSRNEQFF. Filled out from reference TRBV11-2 and TRBJ2-1, the complete variable domain reads EAGVAQSPRYKIIEKRQSVAFWCNPISGHATLYWYQQILGQGPKLLIQFQNNGVVDDSQLPKDRFSAERLKGVDSTLKIQPAKLEDSAVYLCASSFLDSGSRNEQFFGPGTRLTVL.

The V gene is TRBV7-9, the J gene TRBJ2-1; 10 nucleotides align to TRBD1. The CDR3 consists of 13 residues. V shed 4 bases, J shed 6 bases, and the junction held 0 bases outside the gene matches. From germline, CDR1 is SEHNR and CDR2 FQNEAQ (reference sequence). For the CDR3, the DNA is TGTGCCAGCAGCTGGGACAGGGGCAATGAGCAGTTCTTC. Translation gives CASSWDRGNEQFF.

This clone was observed a single time. CDR3 DNA: TGTGCCAGCAGCTCAACGCGGGGGCGTCTCGAGCAGTACTTC. This encodes CASSSTRGRLEQYF. The genes are TRBV11-2 and TRBJ2-7, with D possibly matching TRBD2 (7 bases). Per germline, CDR1 SGHAT and CDR2 FQNNGV. Trimming took 4 bases from V and 6 from J, leaving 16 bases between them. The CDR3 is 14 amino acids.

This clone occurred once. This chain uses TRBV6-1 with TRBJ1-1; no definite D call. The CDR3 runs 14 residues. Germline lookup yields CDR1 MNHNS and CDR2 SASEGT. V was clipped by 10 bases and J by 10 bases, with 25 bases between them. The chain's CDR3 is CATQQYRGPRPAFF. The CDR3 nucleotides read TGTGCCACGCAACAATATAGAGGTCCTCGACCAGCTTTCTTT.

The CDR3, as DNA: TGCGCCAGCAGCCAAGATCGCGGGGCGGACACTGAAGCTTTCTTT. It specifies CASSQDRGADTEAFF. The gene calls are TRBV4-3 and TRBJ1-1; weak D call: TRBD1 (5 bases). The CDR3 contains 15 residues. CDR1 is LGHNA and CDR2 is YSLEER in the germline V gene. V lost 0 bases, J lost 3 bases, and 11 bases lay in between.

V and J are TRBV9 and TRBJ2-6; TRBD1 might be the D (6 bases). The CDR3 runs to 17 residues. Germline loops: CDR1 SGDLS, CDR2 YYNGEE. V gave up 2 bases and J gave up 1 base, with 13 bases separating them. In DNA form, the CDR3 reads TGTGCCAGCAGCGTCTTAATGGACAGTTCTGGGGCCAACGTCCTGACTTTC. Translated: CASSVLMDSSGANVLTF.

This chain links TRBV7-6 with TRBJ2-2; the D gene is possibly TRBD2 (6 bases). Germline CDR1 is SGHVS and CDR2 is FNYEAQ. V was cut by 2 bases and J by 1 base, with 17 bases left in between. This CDR3 spans 18 amino acids. DNA of the CDR3: TGTGCCAGCAGCTTACGAACAGACGGGACTTTGAACACCGGGGAGCTGTTTTTT. Residues: CASSLRTDGTLNTGELFF.

The chain has TRBV2 and TRBJ2-7; D may be TRBD2 (5 bases). V was trimmed by 9 bases and J by 7 bases, leaving 10 bases between them. Per the germline V gene, CDR1 is SNHLY and CDR2 is FYNNEI. The CDR3 is 10 residues long. The CDR3: CASGEREQYF. CDR3 sequence (DNA): TGTGCCAGTGGGGAGCGGGAGCAGTACTTC. Full variable domain (rest looked up from reference TRBV2 and TRBJ2-7): EPEVTQTPSHQVTQMGQEVILRCVPISNHLYFYWYRQILGQKVEFLVSFYNNEISEKSEIFDDQFSVERPDGSNFTLKIRSTKLEDSAMYFCASGEREQYFGPGTRLTVT.

The CDR3 reads CASSPLVTGELFF. The CDR3 DNA follows: TGTGCCAGCAGCCCTTTAGTGACCGGGGAGCTGTTTTTT. The rearrangement links TRBV6-1 to TRBJ2-2, with D unresolved. V was trimmed by 6 bases and J by 5 bases, leaving 10 bases between them. The V gene's germline CDR1 is MNHNS and CDR2 SASEGT. The CDR3 covers 13 residues.

The CDR3 DNA follows: TGTGCCAGCAGCTTAGCGCCTCTGAGAACTAATGAAAAACTGTTTTTT. Translating gives CASSLAPLRTNEKLFF. The chain has TRBV7-9 and TRBJ1-4; no clear D gene. CDR1 is SEHNR and CDR2 is FQNEAQ in the germline V gene (reference sequence). The V and J ends lost 0 bases and 1 base respectively, with 9 bases between them. The CDR3 is made up of 16 amino acids.

The CDR3 protein is CASSSTGQQETQYF. DNA for the CDR3: TGTGCCAGCAGCTCGACGGGACAGCAAGAGACCCAGTACTTC. The V and J genes are TRBV7-9 and TRBJ2-5; 7 nucleotides agree with TRBD1. Germline CDR1 is SEHNR and CDR2 is FQNEAQ (reference sequence). This CDR3 contains 14 residues. Trimming removed 4 bases from V and 2 bases from J; junction bases left unmatched: 4.

This clone was counted a single time. This chain connects TRBV11-1 to TRBJ2-7; 8 nucleotides line up with TRBD2. This CDR3 spans 15 amino acids. V was pared by 0 bases and J by 3 bases, with 4 bases of the junction left unmatched. The germline V gene has CDR1 SGHAT and CDR2 FQDESV (reference sequence). CDR3 bases: TGTGCCAGCAGCTTAGCCGATAGCGGGAACTACGAGCAGTACTTC. Residues: CASSLADSGNYEQYF.

The gene calls are TRBV19 and TRBJ2-1, with D maybe TRBD1 (6 bases). V lost 1 base, J lost 2 bases, and 12 bases lay in between. Germline V gene lookup returns CDR1 LNHDA and CDR2 SQIVND (reference sequence). The CDR3 totals 16 residues. The CDR3 DNA reads TGTGCCAGTAGTATAGTATCTGGGGGCGCCTACAATGAGCAGTTCTTC. Protein sequence: CASSIVSGGAYNEQFF.

The rearrangement joins TRBV7-3 to TRBJ2-1; weak D call: TRBD1 (6 bases). Germline V gene data show CDR1 as SGHTA and CDR2 as FQGTGA. This CDR3 contains 15 residues. V was trimmed by 0 bases and J by 8 bases, leaving 14 bases between them. In nucleotides, the CDR3 is TGTGCCAGCAGCTTAACCGCCGCGGACAGATATGAGCAGTTCTTC. Its protein is CASSLTAADRYEQFF.

This chain links TRBV30 with TRBJ2-7; 8 nucleotides line up with TRBD2. This CDR3 region has 14 residues. V lost 7 bases and J lost 3; bases outside the gene matches: 11. Germline V gives CDR1 GTSNPN, CDR2 SVGIG (reference sequence). CDR3 DNA sequence: TGTGCCTTTTGCCCAAGCGGGAGCAGCTACGAGCAGTACTTC. This encodes CAFCPSGSSYEQYF.

J is TRBJ1-2 and V is TRBV4-1, with a tentative D call TRBD1 (5 bases). Trimming took off 4 bases at V and 4 bases at J, with 16 bases between the two ends. The CDR3 spans 15 residues. The germline V gene encodes CDR1 MGHRA and CDR2 YSYEKL. The CDR3 DNA reads TGCGCCAGCAGCCGGGGAGGAGCAGGGACCTATGGCTACACCTTC. Translated, it gives CASSRGGAGTYGYTF.

This clone was recorded at least ten times. J is TRBJ1-1 and V is TRBV5-8, with a tentative D call TRBD1 (5 bases). The CDR3 length is 17 residues. Trimming removed 0 bases from V and 0 bases from J, with 15 bases in between. Germline CDR1 reads SGHTS; CDR2 reads YDEGEE. The CDR3 reads CASSLGGLRALNTEAFF. The DNA of the CDR3 is TGTGCCAGCAGCTTGGGGGGCCTCAGGGCTTTGAACACTGAAGCTTTCTTT.

The chain is built from TRBV7-9 and TRBJ2-1; weak D call: TRBD1 (6 bases). This CDR3 region has 12 residues. With 3 bases removed from V and 9 bases from J, the gap between germline ends came to 9 bases. The germline V gene encodes CDR1 SEHNR and CDR2 FQNEAQ (reference sequence). Here the CDR3 reads CASSFTGPEQFF. As DNA, the CDR3 is TGTGCCAGCAGCTTCACAGGGCCTGAGCAGTTCTTC.

This chain links TRBV9 with TRBJ2-1; D might be TRBD1 (6 bases). V lost 0 bases to trimming and J lost 0 bases, with 13 bases between them. This CDR3 contains 17 residues. CDR1 is SGDLS and CDR2 is YYNGEE in the germline V gene. This chain's CDR3 is CASSVGFLGASYNEQFF. CDR3 nucleotides: TGTGCCAGCAGCGTAGGGTTTTTGGGGGCCTCCTACAATGAGCAGTTCTTC.

The chain is built from TRBV11-1 and TRBJ2-2, with D unresolved. The germline V gene has CDR1 SGHAT and CDR2 FQDESV (reference sequence). Trimming stripped 3 bases from V and 5 bases from J, with 7 bases between. This CDR3 has 13 amino acids. CDR3 nucleotide sequence: TGTGCCAGCAGCTTCCGGTGGACCGGGGAGCTGTTTTTT. Translation gives CASSFRWTGELFF.

J is TRBJ2-3 and V is TRBV7-9; D remains ambiguous. Germline CDR1 reads SEHNR; CDR2 reads FQNEAQ (reference sequence). V lost 7 bases to trimming and J lost 2 bases, with 13 bases between them. The CDR3 has 14 amino acids. The CDR3 reads CASTQFGPTDTQYF. CDR3 sequence (DNA): TGTGCCAGCACCCAATTCGGGCCCACAGATACGCAGTATTTT.

This clone was observed a handful of times. This chain links TRBV9 with TRBJ1-2; weak D call: TRBD1 (5 bases). Trimming removed 2 bases from V and 6 bases from J, with 11 bases in between. The CDR3 totals 13 residues. Germline V lookup: CDR1 SGDLS, CDR2 YYNGEE. The CDR3 DNA follows: TGTGCCAGCAGCGTCAGACAGAAGGATGGCTACACCTTC. Translated: CASSVRQKDGYTF.

V is TRBV4-2 and J is TRBJ2-1, with D uncertain. Trimming stripped 2 bases from V and 6 bases from J, with 8 bases between. The CDR3 is 13 amino acids. The germline CDR1 and CDR2 sequences are LGHNA and YNFKEQ. CDR3 sequence reads: CASSQPAGNEQFF. The CDR3 DNA reads as TGTGCCAGCAGCCAACCAGCAGGCAATGAGCAGTTCTTC.

This clone was detected only a few times. The chain employs TRBV19 and TRBJ1-1; weak D call: TRBD1 (6 bases). CDR1 is LNHDA and CDR2 is SQIVND in the germline V gene (reference sequence). V dropped 6 bases and J dropped 1 base, with 15 bases sitting between them. The CDR3 spans 15 residues. CDR3 sequence (DNA): TGTGCCAGTAGGCGGACAGAACAGCCGAACACTGAAGCTTTCTTT. This gives the protein CASRRTEQPNTEAFF.

This sequence joins TRBV4-1 and TRBJ1-1, with D possibly being TRBD1 (6 bases). V shed 1 base and J shed 0 bases, with 12 bases lying between them. Per the germline V gene, CDR1 is MGHRA and CDR2 is YSYEKL. This CDR3 is built from 16 residues. The CDR3 DNA reads as TGCGCCAGCAGCCAAGTACCGGGACAATTGAACACTGAAGCTTTCTTT. Translating gives CASSQVPGQLNTEAFF.

This chain connects TRBV7-2 to TRBJ2-7, with D possibly being TRBD1 (5 bases). Per germline, CDR1 SGHTA and CDR2 FQGNSA. V lost 5 bases, J lost 0 bases, and 14 bases lay in between. CDR3 length: 15 amino acids. DNA of the CDR3: TGTGCCAGCAGCGCCAAGACAGAGAGCTCCTACGAGCAGTACTTC. It encodes CASSAKTESSYEQYF.